One and the same sample provided the 25 T cell receptor beta chains below, sequenced in a study of blood T cell repertoires in COVID-19. The data were produced by immunoSEQ multiplex PCR, yet TCRdb's version contains in-frame clones alone and is incomplete. The table records some 240,000 clones, roughly four fifths of them present only once. The specimen sequenced was peripheral blood. The receptors derive from a woman at least 80 years old with COVID-19, enrolled during active disease.

This clone came up once. Sequence at one end of the junction differs from germline and may be a read error. The chain couples TRBV7-7 to TRBJ2-5; 7 bases agree with TRBD2. The CDR3 covers 15 residues. The V gene's germline CDR1 is SSHAT and CDR2 FNYEAQ (reference sequence). Here the CDR3 DNA reads TGTGCTAGCAGCTTAGAACTAGCCGGCGGGGGGACCCAGTACTTC. This encodes CASSLELAGGGTQYF.

The chain links TRBV5-1 to TRBJ2-5; 8 bases fit TRBD1. Germline-derived CDR1 and CDR2 are SGHRS and YFSETQ. The CDR3 extends over 15 amino acids. V shed 3 bases and J 0 bases; nucleotides not matched to a gene: 4. The CDR3: CASSYTDRDQETQYF. CDR3 nucleotides: TGCGCCAGCAGCTATACGGACAGGGACCAAGAGACCCAGTACTTC.

This clone was seen a few times. The gene calls are TRBV5-1 and TRBJ1-2; TRBD1 agrees at 7 bases. This CDR3 contains 13 residues. CDR1 is SGHRS and CDR2 is YFSETQ in the germline V gene. The V segment lost 0 bases and the J segment 7 bases; nucleotides outside the gene matches: 3. Here the CDR3 DNA reads TGCGCCAGCAGCTTGGAGGGGGCCCTTGGCTACACCTTC. Its protein is CASSLEGALGYTF.

The chain is built from TRBV16 and TRBJ2-1; D remains unclear. Trimming took off 2 bases at V and 0 bases at J, with 5 bases between the two ends. CDR3 length equals 14 residues. Germline CDR1 reads KGHSY; CDR2 reads FQNENV. As DNA, the CDR3 is TGTGCCAGCAGCCAAACTTCCTCCTACAATGAGCAGTTCTTC. Translating gives CASSQTSSYNEQFF.

This chain links TRBV14 with TRBJ2-3; D not certain. CDR3 size: 17 residues. V was clipped by 0 bases and J by 2 bases, with 15 bases between them. Germline CDR1 and CDR2: SGHDN and FVKESK. This CDR3 is CASSQDRLTSSTDTQYF. CDR3 nucleotides: TGTGCCAGCAGCCAAGATCGACTTACTTCTTCCACAGATACGCAGTATTTT.

V is TRBV5-5 and J is TRBJ1-1, with D uncertain. The germline V gene has CDR1 SGHKS and CDR2 YYEKEE (reference sequence). The CDR3 contains 14 residues. Trimming left V 4 bases short and J 0 bases short, with 10 bases between. CDR3 sequence (DNA): TGTGCCAGCAGCCGCGGAGGGTTGAACACTGAAGCTTTCTTT. Protein product: CASSRGGLNTEAFF.

In its sample, this clone was seen a few times. The chain employs TRBV5-1 and TRBJ2-1; 12 positions match TRBD2. The V segment lost 7 bases and the J segment 4 bases; nucleotides outside the gene matches: 3. The CDR3 covers 14 residues. Germline lookup yields CDR1 SGHRS and CDR2 YFSETQ. As DNA, the CDR3 is TGCGCCAGCCGACTAGCGGGAGATTACAATGAGCAGTTCTTC. Its protein is CASRLAGDYNEQFF.

The CDR3 loop is CASSQEQATNEKLFF. Here the CDR3 DNA reads TGTGCCAGCAGCCAAGAACAGGCAACTAATGAAAAACTGTTTTTT. The chain has TRBV14 and TRBJ1-4; D possibly corresponds to TRBD1 (5 bases). This CDR3 spans 15 amino acids. The germline CDR1 and CDR2 sequences are SGHDN and FVKESK. V was pared by 0 bases and J by 0 bases, with 5 bases between.

The genes are TRBV9 and TRBJ2-3; 8 bases agree with TRBD2. Germline V gives CDR1 SGDLS, CDR2 YYNGEE. The CDR3 consists of 15 residues. With V trimmed by 4 bases and J by 4 bases, 8 bases remained unmatched. The CDR3, as DNA: TGTGCCAGCAGCCTGTATAGCGGGGCCCCAGATACGCAGTATTTT. It translates to CASSLYSGAPDTQYF. The whole variable domain, remainder taken from reference TRBV9 and TRBJ2-3, is DSGVTQTPKHLITATGQRVTLRCSPRSGDLSVYWYQQSLDQGLQFLIQYYNGEERAKGNILERFSAQQFPDLHSELNLSSLELGDSALYFCASSLYSGAPDTQYFGPGTRLTVL.

The table lists this clone with a count of one. J is TRBJ1-2 and V is TRBV4-3; 9 bases match TRBD1. V shed 1 base and J 6 bases; nucleotides not matched to a gene: 21. CDR1 is LGHNA and CDR2 is YSLEER in the germline V gene. CDR3 length: 20 residues. CDR3 coding DNA: TGCGCCAGCAGCCAAGCATCTCTGGCGGTCGGGGGACAGGGCTATAATGGCTACACCTTC. Translating gives CASSQASLAVGGQGYNGYTF.

This clone was seen only a few times. This chain's CDR3 is CATSDSRVGGQPQHF. For the CDR3, the DNA is TGTGCCACCAGTGATAGCAGGGTAGGTGGTCAGCCCCAGCATTTT. The V gene is TRBV24-1, the J gene TRBJ1-5, with TRBD1 as a possible D gene (5 bases). The CDR3 covers 15 residues. Per the germline V gene, CDR1 is KGHDR and CDR2 is SFDVKD. V dropped 3 bases and J dropped 6 bases, with 14 bases sitting between them.

This chain joins TRBV5-1 and TRBJ2-6; 7 bases fit TRBD1. CDR3 length: 15 amino acids. Germline CDR1 reads SGHRS; CDR2 reads YFSETQ. With V trimmed by 2 bases and J by 2 bases, 1 base remained unmatched. CDR3 loop: CASSFTGAGANVLTF. DNA for the CDR3: TGCGCCAGCAGCTTTACAGGGGCTGGGGCCAACGTCCTGACTTTC. Full variable domain (rest looked up from reference TRBV5-1 and TRBJ2-6): KAGVTQTPRYLIKTRGQQVTLSCSPISGHRSVSWYQQTPGQGLQFLFEYFSETQRNKGNFPGRFSGRQFSNSRSEMNVSTLELGDSALYLCASSFTGAGANVLTFGAGSRLTVL.

This rearrangement joins TRBV5-4 to TRBJ2-5, with 9 bases matching TRBD1. Trimming removed 1 base from V and 3 bases from J; junction bases left unmatched: 1. This CDR3 has 14 amino acids. From germline, CDR1 is SGHNT and CDR2 YYREEE (reference sequence). The CDR3 DNA is TGTGCCAGCAGCTTGAGGGACAGGGAAGAGACCCAGTACTTC. This encodes CASSLRDREETQYF.

The genes are TRBV18 and TRBJ2-5; TRBD2 matches at 7 bases. Unmatched junction bases numbered 3, after V lost 3 bases and J lost 5 bases. Germline CDR1 reads KGHSH; CDR2 reads LQKENI. The CDR3 length is 13 residues. CDR3: CASSPRGDETQYF. The CDR3 DNA is TGTGCCAGCTCACCCCGGGGGGACGAGACCCAGTACTTC.

The rearrangement uses TRBV7-3 and TRBJ2-2; TRBD2 matches 7 bases. There are 14 residues in the CDR3. The V segment lost 5 bases and the J segment 8 bases; nucleotides outside the gene matches: 8. Germline V gene data show CDR1 as SGHTA and CDR2 as FQGTGA. The CDR3 DNA reads as TGTGCCAGCAGCCCCGGGCCGGGGGGAGGGGAGCTGTTTTTT. The encoded protein is CASSPGPGGGELFF.

The rearrangement links TRBV30 to TRBJ1-1; no clear D. Germline CDR1 is GTSNPN and CDR2 is SVGIG (reference sequence). The CDR3 covers 13 residues. V dropped 3 bases and J dropped 0 bases, with 8 bases sitting between them. For the CDR3, the DNA is TGTGCCTGGAGAGGAGGGTTGAACACTGAAGCTTTCTTT. Amino acid sequence: CAWRGGLNTEAFF. Looking up the rest from reference TRBV30 and TRBJ1-1 gives the full variable domain: SQTIHQWPATLVQPVGSPLSLECTVEGTSNPNLYWYRQAAGRGLQLLFYSVGIGQISSEVPQNLSASRPQDRQFILSSKKLLLSDSGFYLCAWRGGLNTEAFFGQGTRLTVV.

The sample holds a few counts of this clone. The CDR3 nucleotides are TGTGCCAGTCAACCCGGGACATATAATCAGCCCCAGCATTTT. Translating gives CASQPGTYNQPQHF. The V gene is TRBV19, the J gene TRBJ1-5; a weak D match, TRBD1 (6 bases). The V and J ends lost 8 bases and 4 bases respectively, with 15 bases between them. This CDR3 region has 14 residues. Germline V gene sequence: CDR1 LNHDA, CDR2 SQIVND (reference sequence). Filled out from reference TRBV19 and TRBJ1-5, the complete variable domain reads DGGITQSPKYLFRKEGQNVTLSCEQNLNHDAMYWYRQDPGQGLRLIYYSQIVNDFQKGDIAEGYSVSREKKESFPLTVTSAQKNPTAFYLCASQPGTYNQPQHFGDGTRLSIL.

The rearrangement uses TRBV18 and TRBJ1-5, with a weak D call TRBD1 (6 bases). CDR3 length: 16 residues. CDR1 and CDR2 (germline): KGHSH, LQKENI. The V end was cut by 5 bases, the J end by 2 bases, with 16 bases between. CDR3 DNA: TGTGCCAGCTCAGTCCAGGGGATGGGGGGCAATCAGCCCCAGCATTTT. It yields the protein CASSVQGMGGNQPQHF.

The V gene is TRBV4-2, the J gene TRBJ1-2; 9 nucleotides line up with TRBD1. The V and J ends lost 0 bases and 4 bases, in that order; junction bases with no gene match: 0. CDR1 is LGHNA, CDR2 YNFKEQ, per germline. This CDR3 is 14 amino acids long. The CDR3 region is CASSQETGGYGYTF. Here the CDR3 DNA reads TGTGCCAGCAGCCAAGAGACAGGGGGCTATGGCTACACCTTC.

This clone was seen a handful of times. V is TRBV6-6 and J is TRBJ1-4; 9 bases fit TRBD1. V was clipped by 3 bases and J by 8 bases; unmatched bases: 4. This CDR3 spans 14 amino acids. Germline assignment: CDR1 MNHNY and CDR2 SVGAGI (reference sequence). CDR3 amino acids: CASSYTGGREKLFF. CDR3 bases: TGTGCCAGCAGTTATACAGGGGGCCGAGAAAAACTGTTTTTT.

The DNA for the CDR3 is TGCAGTGTCATCAAGAACACTGAAGCTTTCTTT. Its protein product is CSVIKNTEAFF. The chain has TRBV20-1 and TRBJ1-1; D remains ambiguous. V dropped 7 bases and J dropped 1 base, with 7 bases sitting between them. The germline V gene has CDR1 DFQATT and CDR2 SNEGSKA (reference sequence). The CDR3 contains 11 residues.

The chain links TRBV9 to TRBJ2-7; D might be TRBD2 (6 bases). CDR3 length equals 14 residues. Looked up from germline, CDR1 is SGDLS and CDR2 is YYNGEE. V was cut by 5 bases and J by 0 bases, with 12 bases left in between. Written as DNA, the CDR3 is TGTGCCAGCAGTTTCGGAGGGAGCTCCTACGAGCAGTACTTC. Encoded protein: CASSFGGSSYEQYF.

The chain links TRBV7-9 to TRBJ1-4; TRBD1 aligns across 7 bases. This CDR3 has 14 amino acids. Germline loops: CDR1 SEHNR, CDR2 FQNEAQ (reference sequence). V lost 5 bases, J lost 6 bases, and 6 bases stayed unmatched. CDR3 in DNA: TGTGCCAGCAGCCGAGGGGGCGGGGATGAAAAACTGTTTTTT. As protein: CASSRGGGDEKLFF.

This chain uses TRBV18 with TRBJ1-4; maybe TRBD1 (5 bases). CDR1 and CDR2 from the germline V gene are KGHSH and LQKENI. This CDR3 has 15 amino acids. The V end was cut by 3 bases, the J end by 7 bases, with 15 bases between. CDR3 region: CASSPQEGAREKLFF. Here the CDR3 DNA reads TGTGCCAGCTCACCCCAGGAAGGGGCGCGTGAAAAACTGTTTTTT. The variable domain in full, completed from reference TRBV18 and TRBJ1-4, reads NAGVMQNPRHLVRRRGQEARLRCSPMKGHSHVYWYRQLPEEGLKFMVYLQKENIIDESGMPKERFSAEFPKEGPSILRIQQVVRGDSAAYFCASSPQEGAREKLFFGSGTQLSVL.

The chain combines TRBV3-1 (or the pseudogene TRBV3-2) with TRBJ1-2, with TRBD1 matching over 11 bases. Unmatched junction bases numbered 6, after V lost 3 bases and J lost 6 bases. Germline CDR1 LGHDT, CDR2 YNNKEL (reference sequence). The CDR3 has 15 amino acids. CDR3 DNA: TGTGCCAGCAGCCAGGGGACAGGGGGTTTTGATGGCTACACCTTC. This codes for CASSQGTGGFDGYTF.